This is a list of T cell receptor beta chains from one sample in a study of blood T cell repertoires in COVID-19. The repertoire was sequenced with immunoSEQ multiplex PCR; TCRdb's copy has only in-frame clones and lacks some. The data contain under 200,000 clones, approximately 80% of them seen just once; the ten biggest clones take up roughly 9.1%. The sequencing sample was made of peripheral blood. The receptors stem from a woman older than 75 with active or convalescent COVID-19. Each CDR3 is given without its conserved first and last residue. Fields, in order: V gene, clone size, D gene, J gene, CDR3 protein. A D gene is named only where the DNA matches it firmly. Only part of the rows carry a size: once, few, many, or a class if the clone is expanded.

TRBV3-1/TRBV3-2	.	.	TRBJ2-7	ASSQDPIGEGEQY
TRBV19	.	TRBD2	TRBJ2-1	ASSSGGAYFPGEQF
TRBV27	.	TRBD2	TRBJ2-7	ASSLTSGAYEQY
TRBV12-5	.	.	TRBJ2-5	ASGSGSQETQY
TRBV19	few	.	TRBJ1-2	AIRGEGQGNYGYT
TRBV4-1	.	.	TRBJ2-2	ASSQDISARRLGNTGELF
TRBV19	.	.	TRBJ1-1	ASSRGFGGTEAF
TRBV6-5	.	.	TRBJ1-2	ASRNPNFQNGYT
TRBV18	.	.	TRBJ1-5	ASSSISPLQGRISNQPQH
TRBV2	.	.	TRBJ1-5	ASSESQGVSNQPQH
TRBV7-2	.	TRBD1	TRBJ2-7	ASSLGGQSYEQY
TRBV7-9	.	TRBD2	TRBJ2-2	ASSLARGGNTGELF
TRBV19	.	TRBD1	TRBJ1-4	ASSIMGQGEKLF
TRBV19	.	.	TRBJ1-2	ASSISENNYGYT
TRBV5-1	.	.	TRBJ1-5	ASSLAGEGNQPQH
TRBV7-2	.	TRBD2	TRBJ2-3	ASSLLTSGVSTDTQY
TRBV18	.	TRBD1	TRBJ1-2	ASSPGTGIEHT
TRBV2	.	TRBD1	TRBJ2-1	ASSPGQGNEQF
TRBV11-2	.	.	TRBJ1-2	ASSFEDRIGGYT
TRBV30	.	.	TRBJ1-2	AWSVGENYGYT
TRBV10-3	.	TRBD2	TRBJ2-7	AISGTSGSYEQY
TRBV5-1	.	.	TRBJ2-3	ASSLVQGRTDTQY
TRBV10-3	.	.	TRBJ1-1	ATLTEAF
TRBV11-3	once	.	TRBJ1-6	ASSLAKSPLH
TRBV19	.	TRBD2	TRBJ2-1	ASRRSGGAFHEQF
TRBV6-5	.	.	TRBJ1-2	ASRSSGTHYGYT
TRBV7-7	.	.	TRBJ1-4	ASSLGSGATNEKLF
TRBV9	.	TRBD2	TRBJ2-1	ASSAPRRGANNEQF
TRBV5-5	.	TRBD1	TRBJ1-3	ASSLLGQGLAGNTIY
TRBV19	.	TRBD1	TRBJ1-5	ASRDPGQGFSQPQH
TRBV18	.	TRBD1	TRBJ1-1	ASSPPTTGGVEAF
TRBV19	once	.	TRBJ2-2	ASSIGGAHTGELF
TRBV6-5	.	TRBD1	TRBJ2-1	ASSPGQGYNEQF
TRBV19	few	TRBD1	TRBJ1-6	ASTPDRGNSPLH
TRBV12-5	.	.	TRBJ1-6	ASGLASNSPLH
TRBV25-1	.	.	TRBJ1-1	ASSARGNSEAF
TRBV2	.	.	TRBJ1-5	ASRQPNQPQH
TRBV18	few	.	TRBJ2-5	ASSPQSLSGTLRQETQY
TRBV27	.	.	TRBJ1-2	AIWTDFNYGYT
TRBV6-5	.	TRBD1	TRBJ1-2	ASRIDREGYT
TRBV6-2/TRBV6-3	.	.	TRBJ1-1	ASSFHRVSEAF
TRBV7-2	.	TRBD2	TRBJ2-3	ASSLGGRASTDTQY